Below, 17 T cell receptor beta chains from the same sample are listed, as sequenced in a study of T cells in Graves' hyperthyroidism and ophthalmopathy. The CDR3 regions of TCR beta were amplified from RNA transcripts. The HTBI set primed first-round TCR CDR3 RT-PCR. TCRdb ran MiXCR on the multiplex PCR reads and lists one entry per CDR3 protein. The data show around 420,000 distinct CDR3 sequences, approximately 14% seen once. The specimen was blood. These receptors all come from a woman aged 18-29 years with Graves' hyperthyroidism.

In this sample, this clonotype turned up a few times. The chain links TRBV4-1 to TRBJ2-1; possibly TRBD2 for D (6 bases). Trimming left V 4 bases short and J 6 bases short, with 22 bases between. The CDR3 consists of 17 residues. Germline assignment: CDR1 MGHRA and CDR2 YSYEKL. The CDR3 DNA sequence: TGCGCCAGCAGCCCCGGATCGGCGGGACCCAACCCCAATGAGCAGTTCTTC. Residues: CASSPGSAGPNPNEQFF.

A few counts support this clonotype. In nucleotides, the CDR3 is TGCAGCGTTGAGAGGGGTGGGGAAAAACTGTTTTTT. It yields the protein CSVERGGEKLFF. The chain links TRBV29-1 to TRBJ1-4; perhaps TRBD1 as D (5 bases). Germline V gene data show CDR1 as SQVTM and CDR2 as ANQGSEA. The germline V and J ends were trimmed by 3 bases and 8 bases, with 10 bases remaining between them. This CDR3 is built from 12 residues. Together with reference TRBV29-1 and TRBJ1-4, the CDR3 gives the full variable domain: SAVISQKPSRDICQRGTSLTIQCQVDSQVTMMFWYRQQPGQSLTLIATANQGSEATYESGFVIDKFPISRPNLTFSTLTVSNMSPEDSSIYLCSVERGGEKLFFGSGTQLSVL.

This clonotype was recorded at least ten times. The chain uses TRBV12-3 or TRBV12-4 and TRBJ2-3; 8 positions agree with TRBD1. V lost 6 bases to trimming and J lost 2 bases; unmatched junction nucleotides: 7. The CDR3 totals 15 residues. DNA of the CDR3: TGTGCCAGCAGCTCTACAGGGGGAATCACAGATACGCAGTATTTT. As protein: CASSSTGGITDTQYF.

This clonotype was detected many times. The chain recombines TRBV20-1 with TRBJ2-3; 7 bases line up with TRBD1. There are 15 residues in the CDR3. The J segment lost 4 bases and the V segment lost 5 bases, leaving 12 bases of the junction unmatched. Germline V gene lookup returns CDR1 DFQATT and CDR2 SNEGSKA (reference sequence). The CDR3 DNA reads TGCAGTGCTCCCAGACAGGGAGAATTGGCAGATACGCAGTATTTT. Its translation: CSAPRQGELADTQYF.

In this sample, this clonotype turned up many times. The V gene is TRBV20-1, the J gene TRBJ2-7, with 7 bases aligning to TRBD2. Germline V CDR1 and CDR2: DFQATT, SNEGSKA (reference sequence). This CDR3 contains 14 residues. Trimming cost V 4 bases and J 5 bases; bases outside gene matches: 11. The CDR3 sequence: CSAINAGALDEQYF. The CDR3 DNA reads TGCAGTGCTATCAATGCGGGAGCATTGGACGAGCAGTACTTC.

A few counts support this clonotype. V gene TRBV7-9 combines with J gene TRBJ2-3, with 9 nucleotides matching TRBD1. There are 16 residues in the CDR3. J was trimmed by 5 bases and V by 1 base; bases with no gene match: 7. Per germline, CDR1 SEHNR and CDR2 FQNEAQ (reference sequence). The CDR3 here is CASSLDRGQVKDTQYF. The CDR3 nucleotides are TGTGCCAGCAGCTTAGACAGGGGGCAAGTTAAAGATACGCAGTATTTT.

This clonotype has more than one count but fewer than ten. The chain recombines TRBV6-5 with TRBJ2-2, with D maybe TRBD1 (5 bases). V was pared by 0 bases and J by 12 bases, with 8 bases between. The germline V gene has CDR1 MNHEY and CDR2 SVGAGI. The CDR3 runs to 12 residues. CDR3 loop: CASSYSSGKLFF. In DNA form, the CDR3 reads TGTGCCAGCAGTTACTCGTCAGGGAAGCTGTTTTTT.

This clonotype was detected many times. The chain employs TRBV20-1 and TRBJ2-5, with 13 bases that match TRBD2. The V and J ends lost 1 base and 1 base, in that order; junction bases with no gene match: 9. The CDR3 spans 18 residues. CDR1 and CDR2 (germline): DFQATT, SNEGSKA (reference sequence). CDR3 sequence: CSARAGLAGDSIQETQYF. As DNA, the CDR3 is TGCAGTGCTAGAGCCGGACTAGCGGGGGACTCCATCCAAGAGACCCAGTACTTC.

Concerning this clonotype itself: A read error may explain this, as a much larger clone is one base away. This chain connects TRBV13 to TRBJ1-2; no reliable D call. Germline V CDR1 and CDR2: PRHDT, FYEKMQ (reference sequence). Trimming took off 0 bases at V and 5 bases at J, with 13 bases between the two ends. The CDR3 totals 15 residues. CDR3 bases: TGTGCCAGCAGCTTAGGGGACTCTCCCCAGTATGGCTACACCTTC. The encoded protein is CASSLGDSPQYGYTF.

The chain employs TRBV27 and TRBJ1-2; D might be TRBD1 (6 bases). Germline V lookup: CDR1 MNHEY, CDR2 SMNVEV (reference sequence). The CDR3 has 16 residues. V shed 2 bases and J shed 4 bases, with 17 bases lying between them. This chain's CDR3 is CASSLMAGADIYGYTF. The CDR3 bases are TGTGCCAGCAGTTTAATGGCAGGGGCGGATATCTATGGCTACACCTTC.

V is TRBV10-3 and J is TRBJ2-3; the D gene is possibly TRBD2 (6 bases). Germline V gene sequence: CDR1 ENHRY, CDR2 SYGVKD. The CDR3 consists of 14 residues. Trimming pared 4 bases from V and 2 bases from J, leaving 10 bases between. The CDR3 DNA sequence: TGTGCCATCAGTGGGGACTCATTCACAGATACGCAGTATTTT. The encoded protein is CAISGDSFTDTQYF.

This clonotype has at least ten counts. J is TRBJ2-7 and V is TRBV20-1; 8 positions match TRBD1. The V and J ends lost 3 bases and 3 bases, in that order; junction bases with no gene match: 1. The CDR3 is made up of 12 amino acids. Germline-derived CDR1 and CDR2 are DFQATT and SNEGSKA (reference sequence). The CDR3 spells CSARDRDYEQYF. The CDR3 bases are TGCAGTGCTAGGGACAGGGACTACGAGCAGTACTTC.

This clonotype was counted many times. The V and J genes are TRBV4-2 and TRBJ2-1; D not resolved. Trimming removed 4 bases at V and 4 bases at J, with 20 bases between. CDR3 length: 17 residues. Germline-derived CDR1 and CDR2 are LGHNA and YNFKEQ. The CDR3: CASSPPRALGSYNEQFF. CDR3 DNA sequence: TGTGCCAGCAGCCCCCCCCGGGCACTGGGGTCGTACAATGAGCAGTTCTTC.

V usage is TRBV2 and J usage is TRBJ1-2; 10 nucleotides line up with TRBD1. From germline, CDR1 is SNHLY and CDR2 FYNNEI. V was clipped by 6 bases and J by 8 bases; unmatched bases: 6. The CDR3 covers 13 residues. CDR3 nucleotide sequence: TGTGCCAGCAGGGCCGACAGGGGGCTGGGCTACACCTTC. Encoded protein: CASRADRGLGYTF.

This clonotype showed up many times. The J gene is TRBJ1-4, the V gene TRBV2, with D maybe TRBD1 (5 bases). This CDR3 is 15 amino acids long. Germline V lookup: CDR1 SNHLY, CDR2 FYNNEI. Trimming removed 7 bases at V and 5 bases at J, with 17 bases between. DNA of the CDR3: TGTGCCAGCAAATGGGATGGGACGGAAAATGAAAAACTGTTTTTT. Its protein is CASKWDGTENEKLFF. Combining the CDR3 with reference TRBV2 and TRBJ1-4 gives the whole variable domain EPEVTQTPSHQVTQMGQEVILRCVPISNHLYFYWYRQILGQKVEFLVSFYNNEISEKSEIFDDQFSVERPDGSNFTLKIRSTKLEDSAMYFCASKWDGTENEKLFFGSGTQLSVL.

This clonotype showed up many times. The chain has TRBV9 and TRBJ2-5; D might be TRBD1 (7 bases). Germline V CDR1 and CDR2: SGDLS, YYNGEE. Trimming took 0 bases from V and 2 from J, leaving 14 bases between them. CDR3 length: 16 residues. Here the CDR3 DNA reads TGTGCCAGCAGCGTAGGGGCAGGGGGGAGACAAGAGACCCAGTACTTC. It yields the protein CASSVGAGGRQETQYF.

This clonotype was seen many times. This CDR3 reads CASSLSGWGKGETQYF. DNA for the CDR3: TGTGCCAGCAGCTTAAGTGGTTGGGGGAAAGGGGAGACCCAGTACTTC. This sequence joins TRBV7-2 and TRBJ2-5; possibly TRBD1 or TRBD2 for D (5 bases each). Per germline, CDR1 SGHTA and CDR2 FQGNSA. The CDR3 is made up of 16 amino acids. V gave up 2 bases and J gave up 5 bases, with 18 bases separating them.